This TCR beta chain was recorded in a study of response to subunit inactivated influenza vaccine. General study findings and limits: The authors put forward the suggestion that each seasonal influenza vaccination may bring in only a limited number of new T cells.

On this clonotype: Its matching antigen is unknown.

TCRdb called the RT-PCR reads again in MiXCR, with one record for every CDR3 protein. The sample records 300,000 to 350,000 distinct CDR3 sequences, about a fifth being singletons. V lost 0 bases and J lost 10, with 19 bases in between. The CDR3 covers 16 residues. The V gene's germline CDR1 is MGHRA and CDR2 YSYEKL. This sequence joins TRBV4-1 and TRBJ1-3, with TRBD1 as a possible D gene (5 bases). This receptor was taken from a man aged 45 to 70 who received an inactivated influenza vaccine. The source was PBMCs from blood, collected about 20 months after vaccination. This CDR3 is CASSQDRGLSGRTIYF. The CDR3 DNA reads as TGCGCCAGCAGCCAAGATCGGGGCCTCTCTGGAAGGACCATATATTTT.